What follows are 30 T cell receptor beta chains derived from one specimen sequenced in a study of blood T cell repertoires in COVID-19. This table comes from immunoSEQ multiplex PCR, and its TCRdb copy is limited to in-frame clones, with some not included. Of 130,000 or so clones listed, roughly four fifths were seen once; the top ten hold just over 9%. Sequenced material: PBMCs or T cells enriched from blood (not recorded which). The source is a middle-aged man who had recovered from COVID-19.

For this clone: An end of the junction differs from the germline gene, which may be a read error. This chain connects TRBV7-7 to TRBJ2-5, with 8 bases lining up with TRBD2. The CDR3 spans 14 residues. The germline V gene has CDR1 SSHAT and CDR2 FNYEAQ (reference sequence). CDR3 protein: CASSLAAGGETQYF. The CDR3 region has the DNA TGTGCTAGCAGCTTAGCGGCGGGGGGAGAGACCCAGTACTTC.

This clone came up a few times. The chain joins TRBV7-2 to TRBJ1-6, with D unclear. Trimming took off 1 base at V and 15 bases at J, with 10 bases between the two ends. This CDR3 spans 12 amino acids. Germline CDR1 reads SGHTA; CDR2 reads FQGNSA. CDR3 protein: CASSLDGVLLHF. CDR3 coding DNA: TGTGCCAGCAGCTTAGACGGGGTCCTCCTCCACTTT.

CDR3 bases: TGTGCCAGCAGTTCCCTCAGGGGAGTAGGAGTCCAGCCCCAGCATTTT. It yields the protein CASSSLRGVGVQPQHF. This chain links TRBV6-5 with TRBJ1-5; D is perhaps TRBD1 (6 bases). The CDR3 sequence is 16 residues long. V lost 4 bases and J 7 bases, leaving 20 bases between the germline ends. CDR1 and CDR2 (germline): MNHEY, SVGAGI.

The chain uses TRBV4-3 and TRBJ2-7, with D possibly TRBD1 on 5 matching bases. The germline V gene has CDR1 LGHNA and CDR2 YSLEER. Trimming shortened V by 0 bases and J by 5 bases, and 14 bases separated the two germline ends. The CDR3 totals 15 residues. DNA of the CDR3: TGCGCCAGCAGCCAAGAGGTTGGCAGGGCCCACGAGCAGTACTTC. This sequence encodes CASSQEVGRAHEQYF.

The rearrangement joins TRBV28 to TRBJ1-2; TRBD1 agrees at 7 bases. The CDR3 is made up of 15 amino acids. The V gene end was trimmed by 5 bases and the J gene end by 5 bases; junction bases not matched to a gene: 11. Germline-derived CDR1 and CDR2 are MDHEN and SYDVKM. The CDR3 DNA reads TGTGCCAGCAGTGCCGCGCAGGGGGTTTGGTATGGCTACACCTTC. This encodes CASSAAQGVWYGYTF.

Here the CDR3 DNA reads TGCGCCAGCAGCTTGGCAGGGGGGTATGGCTACACCTTC. Its protein is CASSLAGGYGYTF. The chain joins TRBV5-1 to TRBJ1-2; 7 nucleotides line up with TRBD1. The germline CDR1 and CDR2 sequences are SGHRS and YFSETQ. V was pared by 0 bases and J by 5 bases, with 1 base of the junction left unmatched. There are 13 residues in the CDR3.

This rearrangement joins TRBV6-1 to TRBJ2-5, with D maybe TRBD1 (6 bases). Germline V gives CDR1 MNHNS, CDR2 SASEGT. The CDR3 contains 13 residues. V was clipped by 5 bases and J by 0 bases, with 7 bases between them. CDR3 region: CASSQGNQETQYF. CDR3 DNA sequence: TGTGCCAGCAGTCAGGGGAACCAAGAGACCCAGTACTTC.

V gene TRBV6-5 combines with J gene TRBJ2-3; 8 bases are shared with TRBD1. Looked up from germline, CDR1 is MNHEY and CDR2 is SVGAGI. The CDR3 length is 14 residues. Trimming took 4 bases from V and 6 from J; bases not matched to a gene: 6. CDR3 sequence (DNA): TGTGCCAGCAGTTGGGACAGGACCAGCGATACGCAGTATTTT. As protein: CASSWDRTSDTQYF.

The V call is TRBV6-5, the J call TRBJ1-2, with a possible D match to TRBD1 (5 bases). Germline CDR1 is MNHEY and CDR2 is SVGAGI. V dropped 2 bases and J dropped 2 bases, with 12 bases sitting between them. CDR3 length equals 15 residues. The CDR3 here is CASSYDSQFNYGYTF. The CDR3 coding sequence is TGTGCCAGCAGTTACGACAGCCAGTTCAACTATGGCTACACCTTC.

CDR3 DNA sequence: TGTGCCAGCAGCGCCCAGCAGGGTAGAAGGGCCTACAATGAGCAGTTCTTC. It codes for CASSAQQGRRAYNEQFF. The J gene is TRBJ2-1, the V gene TRBV3-1 (or the pseudogene TRBV3-2); weak D call: TRBD1 (5 bases). Deletions cut 5 bases from V and 2 bases from J, with 19 bases between. The CDR3 covers 17 residues. Germline CDR1 and CDR2: LGHDT and YNNKEL (reference sequence).

As regards this clone: Other DNA sequences in this sample translate to the same CDR3. The V and J genes are TRBV18 and TRBJ2-7; 9 bases fit TRBD1. The length of the CDR3 is 15 residues. The V and J ends lost 0 bases and 3 bases, in that order; junction bases with no gene match: 3. CDR1 and CDR2 from the germline V gene are KGHSH and LQKENI. CDR3 sequence (DNA): TGTGCCAGCTCACCACCGGGACAGGGTGACTACGAGCAGTACTTC. This translates into CASSPPGQGDYEQYF.

The V and J genes are TRBV12-3 or TRBV12-4 and TRBJ1-2, with D unresolved. The CDR3 spans 13 residues. The V end lost 2 bases, the J end lost 2 bases, and 6 bases lay between the germline ends. This CDR3 is CASSLSLNYGYTF. The CDR3 region has the DNA TGTGCCAGCAGTTTAAGTCTAAACTATGGCTACACCTTC.

This clone was seen a handful of times. The V and J genes are TRBV10-1 and TRBJ2-1, with 14 bases lining up with TRBD2. With 8 bases clipped from V and 14 bases from J, the junction kept 8 bases outside the gene matches. The CDR3 covers 13 residues. Germline-derived CDR1 and CDR2 are WNHNN and SYGVQD (reference sequence). In DNA, the CDR3 is TGCGCCAGCTCGACTAGCGGGGGGGCCTTTAAGTTCTTC. Amino acid sequence: CASSTSGGAFKFF.

The V and J genes are TRBV7-3 and TRBJ1-2, with TRBD1 matching 7 bases. V lost 2 bases, J lost 2 bases, and 2 bases stayed unmatched. Per the germline V gene, CDR1 is SGHTA and CDR2 is FQGTGA. The CDR3 contains 14 residues. Written as DNA, the CDR3 is TGTGCCAGCAGCTTAGACAGGGAAAACTATGGCTACACCTTC. As protein: CASSLDRENYGYTF.

In this sample, this clone turned up once. The chain carries TRBV18 and TRBJ1-4; 7 bases agree with TRBD1. With 3 bases clipped from V and 3 bases from J, the junction kept 1 base outside the gene matches. The germline V gene has CDR1 KGHSH and CDR2 LQKENI. This CDR3 region has 14 residues. CDR3 DNA: TGTGCCAGCTCACCGACAGGGTCTAATGAAAAACTGTTTTTT. Encoded protein: CASSPTGSNEKLFF.

This clone appeared a single time. The chain has TRBV2 and TRBJ2-7; no firm D call. The CDR3 runs to 15 residues. Trimming removed 7 bases at V and 2 bases at J, with 18 bases between. From germline, CDR1 is SNHLY and CDR2 FYNNEI. The chain's CDR3 is CASTNSDTFTYEQYF. The CDR3 DNA is TGTGCCAGCACCAACTCAGACACATTCACCTACGAGCAGTACTTC.

This clone was seen only once. This rearrangement joins TRBV7-9 to TRBJ1-5; D perhaps matches TRBD1 (5 bases). CDR1 is SEHNR and CDR2 is FQNEAQ in the germline V gene (reference sequence). Trimming pared 3 bases from V and 6 bases from J, leaving 6 bases between. The CDR3 is made up of 12 amino acids. CDR3 protein: CASSLGGQPQHF. CDR3 in DNA: TGTGCCAGCAGCTTGGGGGGTCAGCCCCAGCATTTT. Full variable domain (outside the CDR3, taken from reference TRBV7-9 and TRBJ1-5): DTGVSQNPRHKITKRGQNVTFRCDPISEHNRLYWYRQTLGQGPEFLTYFQNEAQLEKSRLLSDRFSAERPKGSFSTLEIQRTEQGDSAMYLCASSLGGQPQHFGDGTRLSIL.

The rearrangement uses TRBV7-3 and TRBJ2-1; a weak D match, TRBD1 (8 bases). V dropped 5 bases and J dropped 0 bases, with 20 bases sitting between them. This CDR3 spans 18 amino acids. Germline lookup yields CDR1 SGHTA and CDR2 FQGTGA. CDR3 sequence reads: CASSLPAQGGSSYNEQFF. The CDR3 DNA is TGTGCCAGCAGCCTCCCGGCACAGGGGGGGAGCTCCTACAATGAGCAGTTCTTC.

Ten or more counts support this clone. The chain is built from TRBV19 and TRBJ1-1, with TRBD1 matching over 8 bases. The germline V gene encodes CDR1 LNHDA and CDR2 SQIVND (reference sequence). Trimming took 4 bases from V and 6 from J; bases not matched to a gene: 4. The CDR3 extends over 13 amino acids. CDR3 sequence (DNA): TGTGCCAGTAGTACCAGGGGGCCCGCTGAAGCTTTCTTT. Its protein product is CASSTRGPAEAFF.

At least ten counts were recorded for this clone. The V and J genes are TRBV3-1 (or the pseudogene TRBV3-2) and TRBJ2-3; 15 nucleotides match TRBD2. Germline CDR1 is LGHDT and CDR2 is YNNKEL (reference sequence). This CDR3 contains 18 residues. J lost 2 bases, V lost 1 base, and 4 bases had no gene match. Here the CDR3 DNA reads TGTGCCAGCAGCCAAGTAAGGACTAGCGGGGGGGCCACAGATACGCAGTATTTT. This gives the protein CASSQVRTSGGATDTQYF.

The CDR3 region has the DNA TGTGCCAGCAGTGGACAGGGGAAAGGTGAGCAGTTCTTC. It is translated as CASSGQGKGEQFF. The chain uses TRBV7-9 and TRBJ2-1; 9 bases are a match to TRBD1. Trimming removed 6 bases from V and 9 bases from J; junction bases left unmatched: 6. This CDR3 has 13 amino acids. Germline CDR1 reads SEHNR; CDR2 reads FQNEAQ (reference sequence). The full variable domain, completed using reference TRBV7-9 and TRBJ2-1, is DTGVSQNPRHKITKRGQNVTFRCDPISEHNRLYWYRQTLGQGPEFLTYFQNEAQLEKSRLLSDRFSAERPKGSFSTLEIQRTEQGDSAMYLCASSGQGKGEQFFGPGTRLTVL.

The rearrangement joins TRBV6-5 to TRBJ2-2; perhaps TRBD1 as D (6 bases). V lost 4 bases, J lost 6 bases, and 12 bases lay in between. The CDR3 loop spans 14 amino acids. Germline V gene sequence: CDR1 MNHEY, CDR2 SVGAGI. CDR3: CASSSTGWAGELFF. DNA of the CDR3: TGTGCCAGCAGTTCAACAGGGTGGGCCGGGGAGCTGTTTTTT.

The chain links TRBV15 to TRBJ1-2; D is possibly TRBD1 (6 bases). The CDR3 contains 16 residues. Trimming removed 1 base at V and 4 bases at J, with 16 bases between. Germline V gene lookup returns CDR1 LNHNV and CDR2 YYDKDF (reference sequence). CDR3 protein: CATSRATGTRPYGYTF. The CDR3, as DNA: TGTGCCACCAGCAGAGCTACCGGGACAAGGCCCTATGGCTACACCTTC.

This chain connects TRBV7-2 to TRBJ1-6; D is undetermined. The CDR3 consists of 18 residues. The germline V gene encodes CDR1 SGHTA and CDR2 FQGNSA. V was pared by 5 bases and J by 7 bases, with 24 bases between. The CDR3, as DNA: TGTGCCAGCAGCCCGGCCCCCCCGGGAAGCGGGCTAAATTCACCCCTCCACTTT. Its protein product is CASSPAPPGSGLNSPLHF.

V and J are TRBV14 and TRBJ2-2, with TRBD1 as a possible D gene (6 bases). Per germline, CDR1 SGHDN and CDR2 FVKESK. Trimming cost V 5 bases and J 6 bases, with 10 bases left between them. The CDR3 runs 13 residues. CDR3 nucleotides: TGTGCCAGCAGCTTACAGGGTCCCGGGGAGCTGTTTTTT. This codes for CASSLQGPGELFF. Variable domain in full (rest from reference TRBV14 and TRBJ2-2): EAGVTQFPSHSVIEKGQTVTLRCDPISGHDNLYWYRRVMGKEIKFLLHFVKESKQDESGMPNNRFLAERTGGTYSTLKVQPAELEDSGVYFCASSLQGPGELFFGEGSRLTVL.

This clone has just one count. This chain joins TRBV11-2 and TRBJ2-3; 9 nucleotides agree with TRBD2. Germline V CDR1 and CDR2: SGHAT, FQNNGV. The CDR3 is 17 amino acids. J lost 4 bases, V lost 1 base, and 9 bases had no gene match. As DNA, the CDR3 is TGTGCCAGCAGCTTAGCTGCTGCGGGGGGGCGGTCAGATACGCAGTATTTT. This codes for CASSLAAAGGRSDTQYF.

This sequence joins TRBV6-5 and TRBJ1-2; D might be TRBD1 (5 bases). Between the trimmed V and J ends, which lost 3 bases and 3 bases, there was a span of 14 bases. Germline CDR1 MNHEY, CDR2 SVGAGI. The CDR3 sequence is 15 residues long. The CDR3 sequence is CASSYQGGGDYGYTF. Here the CDR3 DNA reads TGTGCCAGCAGTTATCAGGGAGGAGGGGACTATGGCTACACCTTC.

The CDR3 reads CASSLRSGQGHNEQFF. CDR3 DNA sequence: TGTGCCAGCAGTTTACGGTCCGGACAGGGGCATAATGAGCAGTTCTTC. The V gene is TRBV28, the J gene TRBJ2-1; 9 nucleotides align to TRBD1. J was trimmed by 7 bases and V by 2 bases; bases with no gene match: 9. Germline V CDR1 and CDR2: MDHEN, SYDVKM. The length of the CDR3 is 16 residues.

The V call is TRBV3-1 (or the pseudogene TRBV3-2), the J call TRBJ2-1, with a tentative D call TRBD2 (6 bases). The CDR3 loop spans 13 amino acids. Germline lookup yields CDR1 LGHDT and CDR2 YNNKEL (reference sequence). V lost 1 base and J 10 bases, leaving 11 bases between the germline ends. Here the CDR3 reads CASSQVRGTEQFF. The CDR3 coding sequence is TGTGCCAGCAGCCAAGTACGCGGGACCGAGCAGTTCTTC.

As to this clone: The junction differs from germline at one of its ends, possibly a read error. This chain uses TRBV4-3 with TRBJ1-1; maybe TRBD1 (6 bases). The CDR3 is made up of 15 amino acids. Per germline, CDR1 LGHNA and CDR2 YSLEER. The CDR3 bases are TGCGCCAGCAGCCAAGATACAGGGCTGAACTCTGAAGCTTTCTTT. Protein product: CASSQDTGLNSEAFF.